This passage covers 7 T cell receptor beta chains from one sample sequenced in a study of blood T cell repertoires in COVID-19. Profiling relied on immunoSEQ multiplex PCR, and the TCRdb table lists in-frame clones only, not all of them. The table lists a few hundred thousand clones, about 91% of them singletons. Specimen: peripheral blood. The receptors were gathered from a woman in her 30s who had recovered from COVID-19.

V is TRBV2 and J is TRBJ1-3; D may be TRBD1 (5 bases). CDR1 is SNHLY, CDR2 FYNNEI, per germline. The CDR3 loop spans 17 amino acids. Trimming stripped 6 bases from V and 5 bases from J, with 23 bases between. CDR3 amino acids: CASSDMPVGGARNTIYF. The CDR3 region has the DNA TGTGCCAGCAGCGATATGCCGGTAGGAGGGGCTAGAAACACCATATATTTT.

The V gene is TRBV7-2, the J gene TRBJ2-7; the match to TRBD2 covers 9 bases. V trimming: 5 bases; J trimming: 2 bases; junction bases outside the gene matches: 4. The CDR3 extends over 14 amino acids. The germline V gene encodes CDR1 SGHTA and CDR2 FQGNSA. The CDR3 protein is CASSTRLAAYEQYF. The CDR3 DNA reads as TGTGCCAGCAGCACCAGACTAGCGGCCTACGAGCAGTACTTC.

The J gene is TRBJ1-4, the V gene TRBV5-6, with 10 nucleotides matching TRBD1. The trim removed 5 bases at V and 2 bases at J, leaving 0 bases unmatched. In germline, CDR1 is SGHDT, CDR2 YYEEEE. The CDR3 contains 14 residues. This CDR3 is CASRGQGTNEKLFF. CDR3 bases: TGTGCCAGCAGGGGACAGGGGACTAATGAAAAACTGTTTTTT.

The rearrangement joins TRBV15 to TRBJ2-2, with D possibly TRBD2 on 7 matching bases. In germline, CDR1 is LNHNV, CDR2 YYDKDF (reference sequence). Trimming removed 5 bases from V and 4 bases from J, with 17 bases in between. The CDR3 totals 16 residues. The CDR3 sequence is CATSALGGARTGELFF. CDR3 in DNA: TGTGCCACCAGCGCCTTGGGGGGGGCTCGCACCGGGGAGCTGTTTTTT.

V usage is TRBV28 and J usage is TRBJ1-1; a possible D gene is TRBD1 (6 bases). This CDR3 is built from 16 residues. Per the germline V gene, CDR1 is MDHEN and CDR2 is SYDVKM. Trimming cost V 5 bases and J 3 bases, with 19 bases left between them. CDR3 loop: CASSQPRGAEDTEAFF. CDR3 DNA sequence: TGTGCCAGCAGTCAACCCCGGGGGGCGGAGGACACTGAAGCTTTCTTT.

The J gene is TRBJ2-3, the V gene TRBV5-1; 8 bases agree with TRBD2. CDR3 length equals 17 residues. Germline assignment: CDR1 SGHRS and CDR2 YFSETQ. With V trimmed by 0 bases and J by 2 bases, 8 bases remained unmatched. CDR3 sequence (DNA): TGCGCCAGCAGCTTGGCTCGCAGCGGGGGCTTCACAGATACGCAGTATTTT. Protein sequence: CASSLARSGGFTDTQYF.

The chain combines TRBV5-6 with TRBJ1-6; 7 bases are shared with TRBD1. From germline, CDR1 is SGHDT and CDR2 YYEEEE. The CDR3 spans 16 residues. Trimming at V came to 0 bases and at J to 8 bases, leaving 8 bases not matched to a gene. CDR3 protein: CASSLEAGGGDSPLHF. For the CDR3, the DNA is TGTGCCAGCAGCTTGGAGGCAGGGGGTGGGGATTCACCCCTCCACTTT. Together with reference TRBV5-6 and TRBJ1-6, the CDR3 gives the full variable domain: DAGVTQSPTHLIKTRGQQVTLRCSPKSGHDTVSWYQQALGQGPQFIFQYYEEEERQRGNFPDRFSGHQFPNYSSELNVNALLLGDSALYLCASSLEAGGGDSPLHFGNGTRLTVT.